The 8 T cell receptor beta chains below were found in one sample sequenced in a study of cytomegalovirus exposure and HLA in healthy donors. Sequencing was performed with immunoSEQ multiplex PCR; in TCRdb, only in-frame clones are kept and a portion is missing. The sample carries 100,000 or so clones, about 85% recorded once. The sequencing input was PBMCs. The origin of the receptors is a woman aged 18-29 years in good health and CMV-seropositive.

The rearrangement joins TRBV11-2 to TRBJ1-3; D gene uncertain. The germline CDR1 and CDR2 sequences are SGHAT and FQNNGV. V lost 1 base and J lost 2, with 9 bases in between. The CDR3 loop spans 15 amino acids. CDR3 amino acids: CASSLGLGTGNTIYF. The CDR3 DNA reads TGTGCCAGCAGCTTAGGACTCGGAACTGGAAACACCATATATTTT.

The V call is TRBV5-6, the J call TRBJ1-2, with a possible D match to TRBD1 (5 bases). This CDR3 contains 15 residues. V lost 2 bases, J lost 4 bases, and 15 bases lay in between. Per germline, CDR1 SGHDT and CDR2 YYEEEE. Written as DNA, the CDR3 is TGTGCCAGCAGCTTTTGGCAGGGTTTCACCTATGGCTACACCTTC. Amino acids: CASSFWQGFTYGYTF.

This chain links TRBV28 with TRBJ1-2; D unresolved. This CDR3 is built from 16 residues. Trimming stripped 8 bases from V and 4 bases from J, with 23 bases between. The germline gives CDR1 MDHEN, CDR2 SYDVKM. CDR3 in amino acids: CASGSSVGGGGYGYTF. In DNA, the CDR3 is TGTGCCAGCGGCTCCTCGGTCGGCGGAGGTGGCTATGGCTACACCTTC.

V gene TRBV7-9 combines with J gene TRBJ2-5; 7 nucleotides align to TRBD2. CDR1 and CDR2 from the germline V gene are SEHNR and FQNEAQ (reference sequence). The V segment lost 1 base and the J segment 4 bases; nucleotides outside the gene matches: 6. The CDR3 extends over 15 amino acids. CDR3: CASSLGRGIPETQYF. The CDR3 bases are TGTGCCAGCAGCTTAGGGCGGGGGATCCCAGAGACCCAGTACTTC.

In regard to this clone: The sample contains more than one DNA sequence encoding this CDR3. This chain connects TRBV9 to TRBJ1-1; D perhaps matches TRBD1 (6 bases). This CDR3 is built from 15 residues. Germline values: CDR1 SGDLS, CDR2 YYNGEE. The V and J ends lost 2 bases and 1 base respectively, with 12 bases between them. The CDR3 coding sequence is TGTGCCAGCAGCGTTGGGGGCCGCGGGAACACTGAAGCTTTCTTT. Its protein is CASSVGGRGNTEAFF.

This chain joins TRBV28 and TRBJ2-5; 7 bases match TRBD1. Per germline, CDR1 MDHEN and CDR2 SYDVKM. With 5 bases clipped from V and 4 bases from J, the junction kept 7 bases outside the gene matches. CDR3 length: 14 residues. The CDR3 is CASSLQGNRETQYF. The CDR3 DNA sequence: TGTGCCAGCAGTCTACAGGGGAACCGAGAGACCCAGTACTTC.

The sample holds a few counts of this clone. The chain uses TRBV2 and TRBJ1-4; D is perhaps TRBD1 (5 bases). This CDR3 has 15 residues. The V and J ends lost 6 bases and 10 bases respectively, with 21 bases between them. Per germline, CDR1 SNHLY and CDR2 FYNNEI. The CDR3 region has the DNA TGTGCCAGCAGCCCTGATAAGGTCACCGGGGGAAAACTGTTTTTT. Translation gives CASSPDKVTGGKLFF.

This clone was counted only a few times. This chain connects TRBV7-9 to TRBJ2-7; maybe TRBD2 (5 bases). V was clipped by 5 bases and J by 1 base, with 12 bases between them. Germline V gene lookup returns CDR1 SEHNR and CDR2 FQNEAQ (reference sequence). The CDR3 runs to 14 residues. CDR3 nucleotide sequence: TGTGCCAGCAGCCCGCGGGTGAATTCCTACGAGCAGTACTTC. Protein product: CASSPRVNSYEQYF. The complete variable domain, with remaining parts taken from reference TRBV7-9 and TRBJ2-7, reads DTGVSQNPRHKITKRGQNVTFRCDPISEHNRLYWYRQTLGQGPEFLTYFQNEAQLEKSRLLSDRFSAERPKGSFSTLEIQRTEQGDSAMYLCASSPRVNSYEQYFGPGTRLTVT.